This TCR beta chain is from a study of T cells in Graves' hyperthyroidism and ophthalmopathy. Points from the study as a whole: Most thyroid clonotypes expanded above 0.001 were also detected in blood. Model-based prediction identified ophthalmopathy a median 6.5 months prior to its onset.

The definition of stable Graves' hyperthyroidism was no ophthalmopathy progression within 18 months. Participants, patients aged 18 to 65, had newly diagnosed hyperthyroidism with a duration under 2 months. By sample share, this clonotype is medium-sized (0.01 to 0.1%). Its target is unknown. Using RNA transcripts as the source, TCR beta CDR3 regions were amplified. HTBI primers were the set used in a first-round RT-PCR of the TCR CDR3. MiXCR, applied by TCRdb to the multiplex PCR reads, yields one record per CDR3 protein. The sample lists 600,000 to 650,000 distinct CDR3 sequences, under 20% seen once, with around 4% in the top ten. This CDR3 has 13 amino acids. V lost 6 bases, J lost 4 bases, and 10 bases lay in between.

The sequenced sample consisted of blood. V gene TRBV12-3 or TRBV12-4 combines with J gene TRBJ2-1; D call uncertain. The origin of this receptor is a woman in her thirties with Graves' hyperthyroidism. The CDR3 sequence is CASSRRRYNEQFF. CDR3 DNA sequence: TGTGCCAGCAGCCGTCGGCGGTACAATGAGCAGTTCTTC.